The 11 T cell receptor beta chains in this list originate from one sample, sequenced in a study of Graves' ophthalmopathy and Graves' hyperthyroidism. TCR beta CDR3 amplification used RNA transcripts. First-round RT-PCR relied on HTBI primers, and a second-round multiplex PCR came next. Each CDR3 protein gets one entry after TCRdb re-called the multiplex PCR reads with MiXCR. Here the sample spans about 620,000 distinct CDR3 sequences, about 20% being singletons. Sequenced sample: peripheral blood. The receptors stem from a woman between 18 and 29 years old with stable Graves' hyperthyroidism. Some clones in this sample may be carry-over from other donors' samples.

CDR3 amino acids: CASTLVGSYEQYF. CDR3 DNA: TGTGCCAGCACCCTCGTGGGATCCTACGAGCAGTACTTC. The chain combines TRBV6-1 with TRBJ2-7; D gene unclear. The germline V gene has CDR1 MNHNS and CDR2 SASEGT. The CDR3 has 13 amino acids. Trimming took 7 bases from V and 1 from J, leaving 11 bases between them.

This clonotype has a handful of counts. The chain employs TRBV3-1 and TRBJ1-3; D unresolved. The ends were cut back, 2 bases at V and 0 bases at J, with 11 bases in the middle. The V gene's germline CDR1 is LGHDT and CDR2 YNNKEL (reference sequence). This CDR3 comprises 16 residues. The CDR3 DNA sequence: TGTGCCAGCAGCCAACTGGGAACAGACTCTGGAAACACCATATATTTT. Its protein product is CASSQLGTDSGNTIYF.

The chain carries TRBV19 and TRBJ2-4, with TRBD2 as a possible D gene (6 bases). V gave up 3 bases and J gave up 0 bases, with 18 bases separating them. This CDR3 is built from 18 residues. Germline V gene lookup returns CDR1 LNHDA and CDR2 SQIVND (reference sequence). The CDR3 protein is CASSIRSWEVGAKNIQYF. CDR3 bases: TGTGCCAGTAGTATTCGATCTTGGGAGGTAGGAGCCAAAAACATTCAGTACTTC. Using reference TRBV19 and TRBJ2-4 for the parts outside the CDR3, the full variable domain is DGGITQSPKYLFRKEGQNVTLSCEQNLNHDAMYWYRQDPGQGLRLIYYSQIVNDFQKGDIAEGYSVSREKKESFPLTVTSAQKNPTAFYLCASSIRSWEVGAKNIQYFGAGTRLSVL.

The chain couples TRBV6-5 to TRBJ2-7; TRBD1 agrees at 8 bases. Germline assignment: CDR1 MNHEY and CDR2 SVGAGI. The CDR3 has 15 residues. After removal of 4 bases from V and 2 bases from J, the junction contained 7 bases not matched to a gene. CDR3 region: CASSLSPGQAYEQYF. The CDR3 bases are TGTGCCAGCAGTTTATCACCGGGACAGGCCTACGAGCAGTACTTC.

This clonotype has only a few counts. The rearrangement uses TRBV30 and TRBJ2-7, with 9 nucleotides matching TRBD1. CDR3 length: 14 residues. Germline CDR1 GTSNPN, CDR2 SVGIG (reference sequence). J lost 2 bases, V lost 3 bases, and 5 bases had no gene match. CDR3 residues: CAWRWHRGPYEQYF. The CDR3 DNA reads TGTGCCTGGAGGTGGCACAGGGGGCCCTACGAGCAGTACTTC. Full variable domain (outside the CDR3, taken from reference TRBV30 and TRBJ2-7): SQTIHQWPATLVQPVGSPLSLECTVEGTSNPNLYWYRQAAGRGLQLLFYSVGIGQISSEVPQNLSASRPQDRQFILSSKKLLLSDSGFYLCAWRWHRGPYEQYFGPGTRLTVT.

The chain joins TRBV3-1 to TRBJ1-5; D is unresolved. The germline V gene encodes CDR1 LGHDT and CDR2 YNNKEL (reference sequence). The length of the CDR3 is 12 residues. The CDR3 here is CASGPLNQPQHF. The CDR3 DNA reads TGTGCTAGTGGGCCCTTGAATCAGCCCCAGCATTTT.

At least ten counts were recorded for this clonotype. J is TRBJ1-1 and V is TRBV28; possible D gene TRBD1, 5 bases. Germline lookup yields CDR1 MDHEN and CDR2 SYDVKM. V lost 1 base and J lost 1, with 10 bases in between. This CDR3 region has 15 residues. The chain's CDR3 is CASSLFLRANTEAFF. For the CDR3, the DNA is TGTGCCAGCAGTTTATTCCTCAGGGCGAACACTGAAGCTTTCTTT.

This clonotype appeared a single time. This may be a read error, as it is one base from a much larger clone. The chain recombines TRBV12-3 or TRBV12-4 with TRBJ2-2, with 7 nucleotides matching TRBD1. J was trimmed by 7 bases and V by 4 bases; bases with no gene match: 6. CDR3 length: 14 amino acids. The CDR3 nucleotides are TGTGCCAGCAGTTCAAGCCAGGGGGTCGGGGAGCTGTTTTTT. It specifies CASSSSQGVGELFF.

This clonotype occurred many times. The CDR3 DNA reads as TGTGCCAGCAGTTACTCGGGCAGGGTAAACACTGAAGCTTTCTTT. It translates to CASSYSGRVNTEAFF. The rearrangement uses TRBV6-2 or TRBV6-3 and TRBJ1-1; a weak D match, TRBD1 (5 bases). V was trimmed by 0 bases and J by 2 bases, leaving 10 bases between them. CDR1 and CDR2 (germline): MNHEY, SVGEGT. This CDR3 is built from 15 residues.

This clonotype has ten or more counts. The chain recombines TRBV5-1 with TRBJ2-2; D perhaps matches TRBD2 (6 bases). V lost 1 base, J lost 2 bases, and 18 bases lay in between. The CDR3 sequence is 18 residues long. Germline V gives CDR1 SGHRS, CDR2 YFSETQ. CDR3 DNA sequence: TGCGCCAGCAGCTTGTTTGTGGCGACTAGGGTAAACACCGGGGAGCTGTTTTTT. It translates to CASSLFVATRVNTGELFF.

This clonotype was seen a few times. This sequence joins TRBV4-1 and TRBJ1-1, with D possibly TRBD1 on 5 matching bases. The germline V gene has CDR1 MGHRA and CDR2 YSYEKL. Trimming cost V 4 bases and J 1 base, with 13 bases left between them. The CDR3 covers 15 residues. CDR3 DNA sequence: TGCGCCAGCAGCCTTTGGACCAGGGAGAACACTGAAGCTTTCTTT. It specifies CASSLWTRENTEAFF.